This TCR beta chain emerged from a study of Tregs in tolerant kidney transplant recipients. The V end was cut by 6 bases, the J end by 6 bases, with 15 bases between. This CDR3 has 14 residues. In germline, CDR1 is MNHEY, CDR2 SVGAGI. Study-level results: This study did not directly address biological reproducibility.

Thawed PBMCs were FACS-sorted into unstimulated CD4+CD25+CD127- regulatory T cells, CD4+CD25- non-regulatory cells, CD4 and CD8 cells. TCRdb's table, derived via immunoSEQ multiplex PCR, lists solely in-frame clones and lacks some. This table has more than 90,000 clones, roughly 92% appearing once. Comment on this clone: Its specificity is not known.

This TCR was sampled from a human donor in good health. Sequences were obtained from CD4+ T cells from blood. This chain links TRBV6-5 with TRBJ1-5; the D gene is possibly TRBD1 (6 bases). CDR3 loop: CASSLLPGAQPQHF. CDR3 DNA: TGTGCCAGCAGCTTACTCCCGGGGGCTCAGCCCCAGCATTTT.